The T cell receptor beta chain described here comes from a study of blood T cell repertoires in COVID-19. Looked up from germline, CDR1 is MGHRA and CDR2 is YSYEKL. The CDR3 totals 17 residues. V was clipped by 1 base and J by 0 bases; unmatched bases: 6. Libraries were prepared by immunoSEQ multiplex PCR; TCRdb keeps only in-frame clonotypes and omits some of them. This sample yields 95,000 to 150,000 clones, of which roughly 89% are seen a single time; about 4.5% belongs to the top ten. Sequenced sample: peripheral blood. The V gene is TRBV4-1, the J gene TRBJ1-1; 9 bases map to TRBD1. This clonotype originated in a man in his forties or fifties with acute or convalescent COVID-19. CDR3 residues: CASSQASTGGMNTEAFF. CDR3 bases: TGCGCCAGCAGCCAAGCCTCCACAGGGGGCATGAACACTGAAGCTTTCTTT.